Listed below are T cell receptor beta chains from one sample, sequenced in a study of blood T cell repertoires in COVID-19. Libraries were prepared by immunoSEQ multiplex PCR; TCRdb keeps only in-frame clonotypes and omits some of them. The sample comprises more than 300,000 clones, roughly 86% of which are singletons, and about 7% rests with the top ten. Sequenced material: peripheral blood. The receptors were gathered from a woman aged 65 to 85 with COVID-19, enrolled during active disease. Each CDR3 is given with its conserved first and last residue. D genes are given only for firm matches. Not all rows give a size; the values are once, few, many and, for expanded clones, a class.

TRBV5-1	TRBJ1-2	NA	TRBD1	TGCGCCAGCAGCCCAGGGGGGACGAACTATGGCTACACCTTC	CASSPGGTNYGYTF
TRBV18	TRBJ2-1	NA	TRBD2	TGTGCCAGCTCACCATTGACTAGCGGGGGATACAATGAGCAGTTCTTC	CASSPLTSGGYNEQFF
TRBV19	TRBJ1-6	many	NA	TGTGCCAGTAGTACCCGCGATTCACCCCTCCACTTT	CASSTRDSPLHF
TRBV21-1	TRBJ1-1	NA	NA	TGTGCCAGCAGCAAAGCAGTGACCGAGGAAGACACTGAAGCTTTCTTT	CASSKAVTEEDTEAFF
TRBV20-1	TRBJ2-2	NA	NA	TGCAGTGCTAGTCACCCAACCGCGGACACCGGGGAGCTGTTTTTT	CSASHPTADTGELFF
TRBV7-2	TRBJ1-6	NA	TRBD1	TGTGCCAGCAGTCCCAACCGGGACAGGACTTATTCACCCCTCCACTTT	CASSPNRDRTYSPLHF
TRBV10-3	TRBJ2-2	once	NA	TGTGCCACGCACAGTCCCCGGGGCACCGGGGAGCTGTTTTTT	CATHSPRGTGELFF
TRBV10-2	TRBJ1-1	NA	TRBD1	TGCGCCAGCAGATCTACCGACAGGGCTACTGAAGCTTTCTTT	CASRSTDRATEAFF
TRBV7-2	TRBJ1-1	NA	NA	TGTGCCAGCAGGAGAGGACAAGAAGCTTTCTTT	CASRRGQEAFF
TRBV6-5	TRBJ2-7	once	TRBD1	TGTGCCAGCGGGTGGGGACAGGGAGAGCAGTACTTC	CASGWGQGEQYF
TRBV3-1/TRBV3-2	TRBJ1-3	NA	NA	TGTGCCAGCAGCCAACACTCTGGAAACACCATATATTTT	CASSQHSGNTIYF
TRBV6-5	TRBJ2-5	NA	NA	TGTGCCAGCAGACCACTAGGGAGTGGGGAGACCCAGTACTTC	CASRPLGSGETQYF
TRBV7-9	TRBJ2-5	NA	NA	TGTGCCAGCAGCCCACAGGGTTTAGGAGAGACCCAGTACTTC	CASSPQGLGETQYF
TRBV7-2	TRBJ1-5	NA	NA	TGTGCCAGCAGTTCTCCTAATCAGCCCCAGCATTTT	CASSSPNQPQHF
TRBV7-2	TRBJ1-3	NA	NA	TGTGCCAGCAGCTTAGTAGGGCAGGGCTCGGTTGGAAACACCATATATTTT	CASSLVGQGSVGNTIYF
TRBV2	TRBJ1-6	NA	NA	TGTGCCAGCAGACGACAAGTGGCTTCACCCCTCCACTTT	CASRRQVASPLHF
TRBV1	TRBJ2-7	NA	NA	TGCACCAGCAGCCATGTGGCGGGGGGGCGAGAGCAGTACTTC	CTSSHVAGGREQYF
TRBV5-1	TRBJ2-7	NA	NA	TGCGCCAGCAGCTTGGTCCCAGGGGCATACGAGCAGTACTTC	CASSLVPGAYEQYF
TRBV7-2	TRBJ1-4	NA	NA	TGTGCCAGCAGCGGCTGGACGCAGGGTGAAAAACTGTTTTTT	CASSGWTQGEKLFF
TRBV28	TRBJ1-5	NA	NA	TGTGCCAGCAGTTTACAGAATCAGCCCCAGCATTTT	CASSLQNQPQHF
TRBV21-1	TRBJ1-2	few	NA	TGTGCCGTTTCCAGGGGCCCCTATGGCTACACCTTC	CAVSRGPYGYTF
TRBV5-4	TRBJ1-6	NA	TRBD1	TGTGCCAGCAGACTGGGGACAGCTAATTCACCCCTCCACTTT	CASRLGTANSPLHF
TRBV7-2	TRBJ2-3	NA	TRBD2	TGTGCCAGCAGCTTTAGCGGGGGCACAGATACGCAGTATTTT	CASSFSGGTDTQYF
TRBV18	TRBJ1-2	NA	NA	TGTGCCAGCTCACCGGACAAGAACTATGGCTACACCTTC	CASSPDKNYGYTF
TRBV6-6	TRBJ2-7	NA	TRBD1	TGTGCCAGCAGTTACAACAGGGGCGAGCAGTACTTC	CASSYNRGEQYF
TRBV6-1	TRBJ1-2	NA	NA	TGTGCCAGCAGTGAAGCAGGGGGTAGGGGCTACACCTTC	CASSEAGGRGYTF
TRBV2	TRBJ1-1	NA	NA	TGTGCCAGCACCGGTTTGGGAGGGGTGAACACTGAAGCTTTCTTT	CASTGLGGVNTEAFF
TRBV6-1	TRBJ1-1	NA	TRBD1	TGTGCCAGCAGTTGGGAGACAGGGTCCACTGAAGCTTTCTTT	CASSWETGSTEAFF
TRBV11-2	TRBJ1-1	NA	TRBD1	TGTGCCAGCAGCTTCGACCGGGACAGGGTTTTTGACACTGAAGCTTTCTTT	CASSFDRDRVFDTEAFF
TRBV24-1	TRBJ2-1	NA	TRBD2	TGTGCCACCAGTGACCCCCGTAAACAAGCGGGGGGACGGGATGAGCAGTTCTTC	CATSDPRKQAGGRDEQFF
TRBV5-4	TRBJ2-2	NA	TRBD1	TGTGCCAGTCCGGGACAGGGCAAAGGGGAGCTGTTTTTT	CASPGQGKGELFF